These 21 T cell receptor beta chains were sequenced from one sample in a study of OX40 agonist ivuxolimab in advanced cancers. Generated by immunoSEQ multiplex PCR, the TCRdb table keeps only in-frame clones and is missing some. The table has about 66,000 clones, about 88% seen once. The specimen was CD4+ or CD8+ T cells sorted from blood, collected in a trial of the OX40 agonist ivuxolimab. The source is an adult with an advanced solid tumor such as melanoma, head and neck, liver or kidney cancer.

This clone was seen more than once but under ten times. This chain joins TRBV27 and TRBJ1-6; D perhaps matches TRBD1 (5 bases). The CDR3 runs 15 residues. CDR1 and CDR2 from the germline V gene are MNHEY and SMNVEV (reference sequence). V was cut by 0 bases and J by 7 bases, with 10 bases left in between. CDR3: CASSLSKQANSPLHF. As DNA, the CDR3 is TGTGCCAGCAGTTTATCGAAACAGGCGAATTCACCCCTCCACTTT.

CDR3 amino acids: CASSYSTGATNSPLHF. Written as DNA, the CDR3 is TGTGCCAGCAGTTACTCAACAGGGGCCACAAATTCACCCCTCCACTTT. This chain links TRBV27 with TRBJ1-6; 7 bases map to TRBD1. Germline CDR1 and CDR2: MNHEY and SMNVEV (reference sequence). CDR3 length equals 16 residues. V gave up 4 bases and J gave up 7 bases; unmatched junction bases: 10.

This chain joins TRBV28 and TRBJ2-7; D is perhaps TRBD1 (5 bases). V lost 5 bases and J 4 bases, leaving 18 bases between the germline ends. This CDR3 spans 15 amino acids. CDR1 and CDR2 (germline): MDHEN, SYDVKM. The CDR3 protein is CASSAQGLLSYEQYF. CDR3 nucleotide sequence: TGTGCCAGCAGTGCCCAGGGTTTGTTAAGTTACGAGCAGTACTTC.

The chain links TRBV5-1 to TRBJ2-2, with D unresolved. V was clipped by 0 bases and J by 3 bases, with 3 bases between them. This CDR3 has 13 residues. Germline assignment: CDR1 SGHRS and CDR2 YFSETQ. The CDR3 loop reads CASSLGDTGELFF. The CDR3 nucleotides are TGCGCCAGCAGCTTGGGAGACACCGGGGAGCTGTTTTTT.

V gene TRBV18 combines with J gene TRBJ2-7; TRBD2 matches 13 bases. V shed 5 bases and J 2 bases; nucleotides not matched to a gene: 3. This CDR3 contains 15 residues. The V gene's germline CDR1 is KGHSH and CDR2 LQKENI. CDR3 amino acids: CASSAGLAGPYEQYF. Written as DNA, the CDR3 is TGTGCCAGCTCAGCGGGACTAGCGGGGCCCTACGAGCAGTACTTC.

The chain links TRBV30 to TRBJ2-3; perhaps TRBD1 as D (5 bases). This CDR3 has 17 residues. The V end was cut by 4 bases, the J end by 5 bases, with 25 bases between. CDR1 and CDR2 from the germline V gene are GTSNPN and SVGIG (reference sequence). CDR3 in amino acids: CAWTEWGTGRYGDTQYF. The CDR3 DNA sequence: TGTGCCTGGACCGAGTGGGGAACAGGCCGCTACGGAGATACGCAGTATTTT.

This chain connects TRBV28 to TRBJ2-1; D perhaps matches TRBD2 (7 bases). Trimming cost V 6 bases and J 8 bases, with 11 bases left between them. Looked up from germline, CDR1 is MDHEN and CDR2 is SYDVKM. The CDR3 has 12 residues. CDR3 sequence: CASSPGGYEQFF. CDR3 nucleotide sequence: TGTGCCAGCAGCCCGGGGGGCTATGAGCAGTTCTTC.

The rearrangement uses TRBV19 and TRBJ2-7; D call uncertain. The germline CDR1 and CDR2 sequences are LNHDA and SQIVND (reference sequence). V dropped 5 bases and J dropped 8 bases, with 16 bases sitting between them. CDR3 length: 13 amino acids. This chain's CDR3 is CASSVTWEAQQYF. The CDR3 bases are TGTGCCAGTAGTGTTACGTGGGAAGCTCAGCAGTACTTC.

This clone has just one count. This chain joins TRBV7-3 and TRBJ2-1; D is possibly TRBD1 (5 bases). Germline CDR1 and CDR2: SGHTA and FQGTGA. With 1 base removed from V and 10 bases from J, the gap between germline ends came to 14 bases. CDR3 length equals 14 residues. The CDR3 region has the DNA TGTGCCAGCAGCTTAAAGGTCCAGGGATCGGAGCAGTTCTTC. Its translation: CASSLKVQGSEQFF.

This rearrangement joins TRBV28 to TRBJ2-7; tentative D call: TRBD1 (6 bases). The V end lost 6 bases, the J end lost 2 bases, and 17 bases lay between the germline ends. This CDR3 has 15 residues. The V gene's germline CDR1 is MDHEN and CDR2 SYDVKM. The CDR3 coding sequence is TGTGCCAGCAGCCCCCCCGGACAGCAGACCTACGAGCAGTACTTC. Translating gives CASSPPGQQTYEQYF.

The chain links TRBV6-1 to TRBJ2-5; maybe TRBD2 (6 bases). Germline CDR1 MNHNS, CDR2 SASEGT. Trimming shortened V by 9 bases and J by 5 bases, and 19 bases separated the two germline ends. The CDR3 consists of 14 residues. CDR3 DNA: TGTGCCAGTTTTAGCGGCTCTATCGGGGAGACCCAGTACTTC. This codes for CASFSGSIGETQYF.

The chain couples TRBV6-1 to TRBJ1-6; D unresolved. The length of the CDR3 is 14 residues. V lost 9 bases and J lost 7, with 16 bases in between. Germline V gene lookup returns CDR1 MNHNS and CDR2 SASEGT. The CDR3, as DNA: TGTGCCAGTTCGACATTCCAGTTGAATTCACCCCTCCACTTT. Encoded protein: CASSTFQLNSPLHF.

This chain joins TRBV5-5 and TRBJ2-6; D gene unclear. The CDR3 contains 15 residues. CDR1 and CDR2 (germline): SGHKS, YYEKEE (reference sequence). Trimming removed 4 bases from V and 3 bases from J, with 11 bases in between. Here the CDR3 reads CASSRTTGGANVLTF. For the CDR3, the DNA is TGTGCCAGCAGCCGTACGACCGGTGGGGCCAACGTCCTGACTTTC.

The chain joins TRBV4-1 to TRBJ2-1; 12 nucleotides align to TRBD2. Germline V CDR1 and CDR2: MGHRA, YSYEKL. CDR3 length equals 21 residues. The J segment lost 8 bases and the V segment lost 1 base, leaving 21 bases of the junction unmatched. As DNA, the CDR3 is TGCGCCAGCAGCCAAGGTCCCGGGGGAGTGTTGACTAGCGGGAGTAGAGATGAGCAGTTCTTC. Translated, it gives CASSQGPGGVLTSGSRDEQFF.

This clone has a single count. The chain couples TRBV9 to TRBJ2-7; 8 bases are shared with TRBD2. The CDR3 spans 15 residues. CDR1 SGDLS and CDR2 YYNGEE come from the germline V gene. Unmatched junction bases numbered 6, after V lost 0 bases and J lost 4 bases. In nucleotides, the CDR3 is TGTGCCAGCAGCGTAGGGACAGCGGGAGAATACGAGCAGTACTTC. The encoded protein is CASSVGTAGEYEQYF.

The chain joins TRBV28 to TRBJ2-4; 8 bases match TRBD2. Trimming at V came to 6 bases and at J to 6 bases, leaving 4 bases not matched to a gene. This CDR3 has 13 residues. Looked up from germline, CDR1 is MDHEN and CDR2 is SYDVKM. The chain's CDR3 is CASSPGGRNIQYF. CDR3 nucleotides: TGTGCCAGCAGCCCGGGAGGGCGAAACATTCAGTACTTC.

CDR3 bases: TGCGCCAGCAGTGCTACTCACACAGATACGCAGTATTTT. Translated, it gives CASSATHTDTQYF. The chain carries TRBV10-1 and TRBJ2-3; D is ambiguous. Trimming stripped 4 bases from V and 2 bases from J, with 7 bases between. Germline CDR1 and CDR2: WNHNN and SYGVQD (reference sequence). This CDR3 has 13 amino acids.

The chain carries TRBV6-5 and TRBJ2-5, with 11 bases identical to TRBD2. The V segment lost 6 bases and the J segment 5 bases; nucleotides outside the gene matches: 8. Germline V gives CDR1 MNHEY, CDR2 SVGAGI. This CDR3 spans 15 amino acids. This CDR3 reads CASRRRLAGMETQYF. The CDR3 DNA reads TGTGCCAGCAGACGGCGACTAGCGGGAATGGAGACCCAGTACTTC.

V and J are TRBV4-1 and TRBJ2-1; maybe TRBD2 (5 bases). CDR3 size: 15 residues. Deletions cut 1 base from V and 0 bases from J, with 7 bases between. Germline loops: CDR1 MGHRA, CDR2 YSYEKL. The CDR3 DNA reads TGCGCCAGCAGCCAAGCGGGGAGCTCCTACAATGAGCAGTTCTTC. It is translated as CASSQAGSSYNEQFF.

This sequence joins TRBV11-1 and TRBJ2-5, with 8 bases aligning to TRBD1. V trimming: 0 bases; J trimming: 2 bases; junction bases outside the gene matches: 5. The CDR3 has 16 residues. Germline values: CDR1 SGHAT, CDR2 FQDESV (reference sequence). CDR3 loop: CASSLAAQGGQETQYF. The CDR3, as DNA: TGTGCCAGCAGCTTAGCTGCACAGGGGGGACAAGAGACCCAGTACTTC.

This chain joins TRBV9 and TRBJ2-2; D not certain. V dropped 0 bases and J dropped 4 bases, with 7 bases sitting between them. The germline CDR1 and CDR2 sequences are SGDLS and YYNGEE. The CDR3 totals 14 residues. This chain's CDR3 is CASSVGWLTGELFF. The DNA for the CDR3 is TGTGCCAGCAGCGTAGGATGGCTCACCGGGGAGCTGTTTTTT.